This T cell receptor (beta chain) was obtained from a study of blood T cell repertoires in COVID-19. Turning to the study itself: Italy, Spain and the United States were the sources of the convalescent and acute COVID-19 samples.

Profiled with immunoSEQ multiplex PCR; TCRdb holds only in-frame clones, not every one. This sample has 200,000 or so clones, with about 86% found just once. The sample comprised peripheral blood. This TCR was sampled from a man aged 25 to 40 with active or convalescent COVID-19.

In DNA, the CDR3 is TGTGCCAGCAGCTCCTTAGTCAACCCGAGAGAGAACACTGAAGCTTTCTTT. This gives the protein CASSSLVNPRENTEAFF. The V call is TRBV5-4, the J call TRBJ1-1; D gene unclear. V was trimmed by 3 bases and J by 1 base, leaving 19 bases between them. The CDR3 totals 17 residues. Germline loops: CDR1 SGHNT, CDR2 YYREEE (reference sequence).